The following is a T cell receptor (beta chain) sequence with its context. Its antigen is not identified. This specimen comes from a study of blood T cells in healthy people across ages. Regarding the study as a whole: A strong correlation between TCR beta diversity and naive T cell percentage was seen.

There were at least 5.5 micrograms of total RNA extracted from every sample. Germline loops: CDR1 DFQATT, CDR2 SNEGSKA (reference sequence). The length of the CDR3 is 15 residues. V lost 6 bases and J lost 7; bases outside the gene matches: 7. Using a J-beta primer mix together with a sample-barcoded 5' primer, a second PCR was run for about 6 to 12 cycles. TCRdb called the 5' RACE reads again in MiXCR, with one record for every CDR3 protein. The sample consists of 550,000 to 600,000 distinct CDR3 sequences, roughly 29% of them appearing once. This sequence was found in an older woman in good health. The chain carries TRBV20-1 and TRBJ2-2, with 14 bases aligning to TRBD2. The sample taken for sequencing was blood. CDR3 sequence: CSAKGTSGGGGELFF. In nucleotides, the CDR3 is TGCAGTGCCAAAGGGACTAGCGGGGGAGGCGGGGAGCTGTTTTTT.